This TCR beta chain was sequenced for a study of T cells after yellow fever vaccination. General observations from the study: Re-detected after boosting: most primary clones, 96% of CD4 and less than 90% of CD8. Shared CD4/CD8 clonotypes were a small share, likely from convergent recombination.

With respect to this clonotype: No antigen is known for it.

Researchers made TCR cDNA using 5'RACE template switching, and this step added a universal primer site and UMIs. Using its own MiXCR run on the 5' RACE reads, TCRdb lists one record per CDR3 protein. The profile shows some 300,000 distinct CDR3 sequences, 8.7% of them singletons. Source: CD4+ T cells sorted from PBMCs, taken 5 days after the yellow fever booster vaccination. The origin of this receptor is a man between 18 and 29 years old who received the YFV17D yellow fever vaccine.

CDR3 nucleotides: TGCATTGCAACCACCTCGGCTAGCGGAGACAACAATGAGCAGTTCTTC. This encodes CIATTSASGDNNEQFF. The chain couples TRBV20-1 to TRBJ2-1; 7 nucleotides agree with TRBD2. Germline CDR1 reads DFQATT; CDR2 reads SNEGSKA (reference sequence). The length of the CDR3 is 16 residues.